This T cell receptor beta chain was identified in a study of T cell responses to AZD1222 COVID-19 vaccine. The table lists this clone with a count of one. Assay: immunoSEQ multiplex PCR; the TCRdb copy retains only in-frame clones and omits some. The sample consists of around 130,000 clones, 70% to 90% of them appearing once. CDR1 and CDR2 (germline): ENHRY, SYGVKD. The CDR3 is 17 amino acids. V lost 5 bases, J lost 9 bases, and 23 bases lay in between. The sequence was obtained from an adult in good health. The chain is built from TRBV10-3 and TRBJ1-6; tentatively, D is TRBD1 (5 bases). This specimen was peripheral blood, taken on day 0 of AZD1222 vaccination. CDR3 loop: CAISNGKYRDRRSPLHF. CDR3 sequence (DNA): TGTGCCATCAGTAATGGTAAATACCGGGACCGCCGTTCACCCCTCCACTTT.